This TCR beta chain was identified in a study of blood T cells in healthy people across ages. The V gene lost 5 bases and the J gene lost 3 bases, with 17 bases spanning the gap. Germline V gene lookup returns CDR1 MNHEY and CDR2 SMNVEV (reference sequence). This CDR3 has 16 residues. Together with a sample-barcoded 5' primer, a J-beta primer mix was included in a second PCR lasting about 7 to 12 cycles. MiXCR, run by TCRdb on the 5' RACE reads, gives a single entry per CDR3 protein. The repertoire holds about 640,000 distinct CDR3 sequences, with about 53% as singletons. The chain uses TRBV27 and TRBJ2-1; tentatively, D is TRBD2 (6 bases). This clonotype was obtained from a man between 60 and 75 years old in good health. The material sequenced was blood. This CDR3 is CASSGTGRGNYNEQFF. In DNA, the CDR3 is TGTGCCAGCAGTGGAACTGGACGGGGGAACTACAATGAGCAGTTCTTC.